The clone carrying this TCR beta chain has more than one count but fewer than ten. TCRdb reprocessed the 5' RACE reads via MiXCR and lists one record per CDR3 protein. Of about 350,000 distinct CDR3 sequences listed, less than 9.5% are singletons. These data are taken from a study of T cells after yellow fever vaccination. The germline gives CDR1 LNHDA, CDR2 SQIVND (reference sequence). With 3 bases removed from V and 6 bases from J, the gap between germline ends came to 11 bases. The CDR3 length is 14 residues. The chain joins TRBV19 to TRBJ2-2; D ambiguous. The sequence was collected from a man aged 18 to 30 who received the YFV17D yellow fever vaccine. Source: PBMCs, taken 45 days after the first yellow fever vaccination. This chain's CDR3 is CASSISQLPGELFF. For the CDR3, the DNA is TGTGCCAGTAGTATCTCCCAGCTCCCCGGGGAGCTGTTTTTT.